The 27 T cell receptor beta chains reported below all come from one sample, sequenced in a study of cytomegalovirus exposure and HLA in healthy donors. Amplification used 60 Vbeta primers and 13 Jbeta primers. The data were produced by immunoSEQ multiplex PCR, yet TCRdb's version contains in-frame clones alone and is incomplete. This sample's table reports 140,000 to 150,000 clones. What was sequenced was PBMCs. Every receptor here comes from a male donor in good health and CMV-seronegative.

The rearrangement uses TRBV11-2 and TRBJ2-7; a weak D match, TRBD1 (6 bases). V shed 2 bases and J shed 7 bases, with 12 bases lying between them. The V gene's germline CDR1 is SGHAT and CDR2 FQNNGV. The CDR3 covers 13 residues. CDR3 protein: CASSLMGAYEQYF. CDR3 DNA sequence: TGTGCCAGCAGCTTAATGGGGGCGTATGAGCAGTACTTC.

The CDR3 region has the DNA TGTGCCAGCAGCTCGAAGCGGGGGAGCTCCTACGAGCAGTACTTC. Its translation is CASSSKRGSSYEQYF. This chain connects TRBV7-2 to TRBJ2-7, with 8 positions matching TRBD2. Germline V gives CDR1 SGHTA, CDR2 FQGNSA. The V and J ends lost 4 bases and 0 bases, in that order; junction bases with no gene match: 5. This CDR3 has 15 amino acids. The entire variable domain, with the rest obtained from reference TRBV7-2 and TRBJ2-7, is as follows: GAGVSQSPSNKVTEKGKDVELRCDPISGHTALYWYRQSLGQGLEFLIYFQGNSAPDKSGLPSDRFSAERTGGSVSTLTIQRTQQEDSAVYLCASSSKRGSSYEQYFGPGTRLTVT.

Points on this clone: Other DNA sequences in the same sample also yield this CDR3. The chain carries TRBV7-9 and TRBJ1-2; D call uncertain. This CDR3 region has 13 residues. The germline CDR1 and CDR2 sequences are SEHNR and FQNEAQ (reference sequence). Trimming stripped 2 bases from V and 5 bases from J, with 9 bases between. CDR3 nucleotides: TGTGCCAGCAGCTTATCGGCGGAATATGGCTACACCTTC. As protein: CASSLSAEYGYTF.

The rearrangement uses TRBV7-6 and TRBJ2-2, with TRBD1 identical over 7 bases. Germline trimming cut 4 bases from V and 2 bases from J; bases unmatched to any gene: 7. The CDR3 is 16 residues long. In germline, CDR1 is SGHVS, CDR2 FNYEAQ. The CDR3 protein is CASSSGPGGNTGELFF. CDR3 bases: TGTGCCAGCAGCTCAGGCCCAGGGGGTAACACCGGGGAGCTGTTTTTT. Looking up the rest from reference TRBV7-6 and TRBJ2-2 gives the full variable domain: GAGVSQSPRYKVTKRGQDVALRCDPISGHVSLYWYRQALGQGPEFLTYFNYEAQQDKSGLPNDRFSAERPEGSISTLTIQRTEQRDSAMYRCASSSGPGGNTGELFFGEGSRLTVL.

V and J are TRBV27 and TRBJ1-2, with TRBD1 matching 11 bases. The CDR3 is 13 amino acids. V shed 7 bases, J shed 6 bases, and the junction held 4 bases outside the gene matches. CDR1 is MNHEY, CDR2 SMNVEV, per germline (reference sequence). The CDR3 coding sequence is TGTGCCAGCATCGGGACAGGGGGTAATGGCTACACCTTC. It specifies CASIGTGGNGYTF.

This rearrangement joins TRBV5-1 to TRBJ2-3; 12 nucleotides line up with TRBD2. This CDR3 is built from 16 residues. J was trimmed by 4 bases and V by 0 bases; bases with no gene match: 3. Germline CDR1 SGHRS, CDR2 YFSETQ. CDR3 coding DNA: TGCGCCAGCAGCTTGGGACTAGCGGGAGTCGCAGATACGCAGTATTTT. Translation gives CASSLGLAGVADTQYF.

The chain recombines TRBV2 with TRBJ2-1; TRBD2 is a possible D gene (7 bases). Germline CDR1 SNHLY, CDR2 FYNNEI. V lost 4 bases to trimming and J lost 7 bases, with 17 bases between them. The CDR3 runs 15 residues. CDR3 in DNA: TGTGCCAGCAGTGTGGCTAGCGGCAGGGGTAATGAGCAGTTCTTC. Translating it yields CASSVASGRGNEQFF. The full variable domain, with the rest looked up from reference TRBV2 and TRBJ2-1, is EPEVTQTPSHQVTQMGQEVILRCVPISNHLYFYWYRQILGQKVEFLVSFYNNEISEKSEIFDDQFSVERPDGSNFTLKIRSTKLEDSAMYFCASSVASGRGNEQFFGPGTRLTVL.

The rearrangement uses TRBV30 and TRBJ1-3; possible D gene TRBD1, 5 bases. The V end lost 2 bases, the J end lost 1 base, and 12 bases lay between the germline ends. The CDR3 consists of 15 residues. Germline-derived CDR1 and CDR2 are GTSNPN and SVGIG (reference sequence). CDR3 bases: TGTGCCTGGAGTAGGGGTCGTGGGTCTGGAAACACCATATATTTT. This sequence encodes CAWSRGRGSGNTIYF. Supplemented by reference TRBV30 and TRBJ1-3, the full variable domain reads SQTIHQWPATLVQPVGSPLSLECTVEGTSNPNLYWYRQAAGRGLQLLFYSVGIGQISSEVPQNLSASRPQDRQFILSSKKLLLSDSGFYLCAWSRGRGSGNTIYFGEGSWLTVV.

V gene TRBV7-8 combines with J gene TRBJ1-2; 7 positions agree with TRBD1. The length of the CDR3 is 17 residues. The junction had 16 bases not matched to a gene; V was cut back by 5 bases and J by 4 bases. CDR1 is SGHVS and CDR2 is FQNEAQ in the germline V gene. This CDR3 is CASSLGYRDSSFYGYTF. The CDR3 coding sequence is TGTGCCAGCAGCCTCGGTTACCGGGACAGCAGCTTCTATGGCTACACCTTC.

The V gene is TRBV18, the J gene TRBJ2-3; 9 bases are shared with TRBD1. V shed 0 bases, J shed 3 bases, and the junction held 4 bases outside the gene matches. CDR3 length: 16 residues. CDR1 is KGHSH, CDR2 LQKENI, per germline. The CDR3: CASSPPSGQGTDTQYF. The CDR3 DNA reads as TGTGCCAGCTCACCACCATCGGGACAGGGTACAGATACGCAGTATTTT.

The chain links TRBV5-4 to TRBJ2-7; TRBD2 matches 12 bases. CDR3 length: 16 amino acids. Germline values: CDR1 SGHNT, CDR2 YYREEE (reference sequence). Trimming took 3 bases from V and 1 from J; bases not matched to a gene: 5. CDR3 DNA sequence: TGTGCCAGCAGCTCCGGACTAGCGGGACTTTCCTACGAGCAGTACTTC. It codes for CASSSGLAGLSYEQYF.

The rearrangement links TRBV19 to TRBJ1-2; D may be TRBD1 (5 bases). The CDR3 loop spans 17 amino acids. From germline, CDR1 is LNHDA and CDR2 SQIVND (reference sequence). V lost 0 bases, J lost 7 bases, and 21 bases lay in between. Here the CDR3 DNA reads TGTGCCAGTAGTATAGATCTACGGGGGATCAGGGCACGTGGCTACACCTTC. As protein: CASSIDLRGIRARGYTF.

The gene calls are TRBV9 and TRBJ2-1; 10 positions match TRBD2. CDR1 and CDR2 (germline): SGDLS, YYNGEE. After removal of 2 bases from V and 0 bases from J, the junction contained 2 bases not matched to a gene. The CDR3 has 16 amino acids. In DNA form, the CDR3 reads TGTGCCAGCAGCGTCTCTAGCGGGAGCTCCTACAATGAGCAGTTCTTC. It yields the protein CASSVSSGSSYNEQFF.

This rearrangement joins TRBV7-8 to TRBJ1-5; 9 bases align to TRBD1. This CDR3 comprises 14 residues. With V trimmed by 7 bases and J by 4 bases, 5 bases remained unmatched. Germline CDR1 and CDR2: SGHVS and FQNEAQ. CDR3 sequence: CASNHRGPNQPQHF. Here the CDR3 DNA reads TGTGCCAGCAACCACAGGGGGCCGAATCAGCCCCAGCATTTT.

The CDR3 coding sequence is TGTGCCAGCAGTGAGCGGGAACTTGAGCAGTTCTTC. It yields the protein CASSERELEQFF. This rearrangement joins TRBV6-1 to TRBJ2-1; D is perhaps TRBD2 (6 bases). Germline loops: CDR1 MNHNS, CDR2 SASEGT. The CDR3 contains 12 residues. Trimming removed 3 bases from V and 9 bases from J, with 9 bases in between.

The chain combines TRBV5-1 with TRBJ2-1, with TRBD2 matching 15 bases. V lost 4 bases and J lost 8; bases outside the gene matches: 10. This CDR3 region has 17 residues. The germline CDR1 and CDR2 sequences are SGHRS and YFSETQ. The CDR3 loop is CASSAGLAGGGADEQFF. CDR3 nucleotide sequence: TGCGCCAGCAGCGCCGGACTAGCGGGAGGGGGGGCCGATGAGCAGTTCTTC.

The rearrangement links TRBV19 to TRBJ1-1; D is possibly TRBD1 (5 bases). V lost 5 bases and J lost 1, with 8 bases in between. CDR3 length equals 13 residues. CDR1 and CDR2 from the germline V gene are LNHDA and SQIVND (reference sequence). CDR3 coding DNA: TGTGCCAGTAGTTCTCAGGGGAACACTGAAGCTTTCTTT. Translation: CASSSQGNTEAFF.

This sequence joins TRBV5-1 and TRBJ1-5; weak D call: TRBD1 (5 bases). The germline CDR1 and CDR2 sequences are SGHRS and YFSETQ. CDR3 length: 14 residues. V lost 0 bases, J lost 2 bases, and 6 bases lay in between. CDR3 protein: CASSLGGGNQPQHF. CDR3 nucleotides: TGCGCCAGCAGCTTGGGGGGGGGCAATCAGCCCCAGCATTTT.

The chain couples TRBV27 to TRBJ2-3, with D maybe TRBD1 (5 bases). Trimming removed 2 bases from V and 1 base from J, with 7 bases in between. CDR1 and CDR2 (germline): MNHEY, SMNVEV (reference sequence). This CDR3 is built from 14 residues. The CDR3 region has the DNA TGTGCCAGCAGTTTAGGCAGGGGCACAGATACGCAGTATTTT. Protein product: CASSLGRGTDTQYF.

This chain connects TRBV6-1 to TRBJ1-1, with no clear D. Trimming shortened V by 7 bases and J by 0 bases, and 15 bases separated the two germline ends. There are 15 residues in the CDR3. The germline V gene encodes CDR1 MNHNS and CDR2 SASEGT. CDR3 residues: CASKQSAGMNTEAFF. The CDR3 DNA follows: TGTGCCAGCAAACAGTCGGCGGGAATGAACACTGAAGCTTTCTTT.

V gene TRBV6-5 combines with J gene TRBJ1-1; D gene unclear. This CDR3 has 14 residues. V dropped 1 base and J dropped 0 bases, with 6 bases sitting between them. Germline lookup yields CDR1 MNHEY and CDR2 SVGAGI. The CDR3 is CASSYYSLNTEAFF. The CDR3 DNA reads TGTGCCAGCAGTTACTACAGTTTGAACACTGAAGCTTTCTTT.

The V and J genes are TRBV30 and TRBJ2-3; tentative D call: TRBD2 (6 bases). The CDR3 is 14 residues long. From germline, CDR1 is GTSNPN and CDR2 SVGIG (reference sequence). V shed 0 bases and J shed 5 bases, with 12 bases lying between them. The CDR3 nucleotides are TGTGCCTGGAGTGTAAGGGCGGGGAGAGATACGCAGTATTTT. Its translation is CAWSVRAGRDTQYF.

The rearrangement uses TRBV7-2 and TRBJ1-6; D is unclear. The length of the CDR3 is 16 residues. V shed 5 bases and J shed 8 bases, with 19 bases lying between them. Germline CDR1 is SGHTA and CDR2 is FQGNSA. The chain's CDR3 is CASSAKRPRLDSPLHF. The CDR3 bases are TGTGCCAGCAGCGCAAAACGGCCGAGACTCGATTCACCCCTCCACTTT.

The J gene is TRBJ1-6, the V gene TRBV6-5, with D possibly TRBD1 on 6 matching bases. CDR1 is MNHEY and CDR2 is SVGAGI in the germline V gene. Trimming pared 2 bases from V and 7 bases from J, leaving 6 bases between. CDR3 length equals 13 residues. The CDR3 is CASSYTGNSPLHF. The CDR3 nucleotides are TGTGCCAGCAGTTACACAGGGAATTCACCCCTCCACTTT.

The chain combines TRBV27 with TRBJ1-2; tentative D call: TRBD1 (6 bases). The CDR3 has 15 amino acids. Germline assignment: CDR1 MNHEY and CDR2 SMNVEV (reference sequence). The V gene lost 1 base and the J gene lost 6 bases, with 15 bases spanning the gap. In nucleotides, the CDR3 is TGTGCCAGCAGTTTATTCCCCCTACAGGGAGATGGCTACACCTTC. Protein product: CASSLFPLQGDGYTF.

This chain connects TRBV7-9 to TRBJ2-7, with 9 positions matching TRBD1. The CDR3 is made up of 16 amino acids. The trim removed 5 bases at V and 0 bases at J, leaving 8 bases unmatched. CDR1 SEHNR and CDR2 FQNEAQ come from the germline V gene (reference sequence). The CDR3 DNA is TGTGCCAGCAGCCCCTTACCGGGACAGGGCTCCTACGAGCAGTACTTC. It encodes CASSPLPGQGSYEQYF.

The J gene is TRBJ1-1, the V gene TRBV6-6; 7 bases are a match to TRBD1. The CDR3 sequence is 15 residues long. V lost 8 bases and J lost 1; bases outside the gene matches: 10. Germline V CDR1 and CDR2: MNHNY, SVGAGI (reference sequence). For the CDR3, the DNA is TGTGCCAGCCTAAAGGGGACAGTAACGAACACTGAAGCTTTCTTT. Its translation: CASLKGTVTNTEAFF.